What follows is one T cell receptor (beta chain) and its context. This record comes from a study of shared clonotypes between healthy human individuals. The sorted-subset replicate PCRs were given 200 ng DNA, which is 31,000 or so T cell genomes. Produced via immunoSEQ multiplex PCR; TCRdb's table is partial and in-frame only. Here the sample spans over 150,000 clones, roughly 70% being singletons. Nashville, Tennessee was home to all donors, each a Caucasian adult. Subsets obtained from CD4+ cells comprised CD45RA+ naive and CD45RA-negative memory cells. Between the trimmed V and J ends, which lost 6 bases and 1 base, there was a span of 15 bases. Germline-derived CDR1 and CDR2 are MNHNS and SASEGT. The CDR3 totals 15 residues.

Sequences were obtained from memory CD4+ T cells sorted from blood. Subset reported: CD45RA-negative fraction. The rearrangement uses TRBV6-1 and TRBJ1-1, with a possible D match to TRBD1 (6 bases). This TCR derives from a man aged 25 to 45 in good health. This CDR3 is CASRDPGHKNTEAFF. The CDR3, as DNA: TGTGCCAGCAGGGATCCGGGACATAAGAACACTGAAGCTTTCTTT.